Sequencing of this T cell receptor beta chain was carried out in a study of OX40 agonist ivuxolimab in advanced cancers. As for the study in general: Patients with hepatocellular carcinoma, melanoma, renal cell or head and neck cancer made up the dose-escalation patients. Three patients had partial responses: one hepatocellular carcinoma, two cutaneous melanoma.

CDR3 size: 15 residues. V shed 1 base and J 6 bases; nucleotides not matched to a gene: 3. CDR1 is SGHRS and CDR2 is YFSETQ in the germline V gene. Generated by immunoSEQ multiplex PCR, the TCRdb table keeps only in-frame clones and is missing some. The sample includes fewer than 85,000 clones, about 88% of them seen just once. Regarding this clone: Its antigen is undetermined.

Findings of the study overall: The study found that CD8+ T cells averaged more expanded clones than CD4+. At doses 0.1 to 3.0 mg/kg, CD4+ and CD8+ clones expanded.

The TCR sequence derives from an adult with an advanced solid tumor such as melanoma, head and neck, liver or kidney cancer. This chain links TRBV5-1 with TRBJ2-2, with 10 bases lining up with TRBD2. The sequencing here drew on CD4+ or CD8+ T cells sorted from blood, taken in a trial of the OX40 agonist ivuxolimab. CDR3 DNA: TGCGCCAGCAGCTTGACTAGCGGGATTTCCGGGGAGCTGTTTTTT. Its translation is CASSLTSGISGELFF.